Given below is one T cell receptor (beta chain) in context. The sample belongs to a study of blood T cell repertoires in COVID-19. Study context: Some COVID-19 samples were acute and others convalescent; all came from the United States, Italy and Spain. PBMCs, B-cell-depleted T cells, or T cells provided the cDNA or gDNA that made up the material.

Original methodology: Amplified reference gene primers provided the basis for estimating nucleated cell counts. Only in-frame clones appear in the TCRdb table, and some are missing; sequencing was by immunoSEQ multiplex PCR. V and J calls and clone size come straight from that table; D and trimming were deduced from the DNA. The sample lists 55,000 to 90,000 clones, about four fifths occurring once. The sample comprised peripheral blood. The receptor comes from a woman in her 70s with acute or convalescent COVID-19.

CDR3 sequence: CAWSLTGSNQPQHF. The CDR3 DNA is TGTGCCTGGAGTCTAACAGGTAGCAATCAGCCCCAGCATTTT. The chain recombines TRBV30 with TRBJ1-5; D possibly corresponds to TRBD1 (5 bases). Germline V gene sequence: CDR1 GTSNPN, CDR2 SVGIG (reference sequence). This CDR3 comprises 14 residues. V shed 2 bases and J shed 0 bases, with 8 bases lying between them. Using reference TRBV30 and TRBJ1-5 for the parts outside the CDR3, the full variable domain is SQTIHQWPATLVQPVGSPLSLECTVEGTSNPNLYWYRQAAGRGLQLLFYSVGIGQISSEVPQNLSASRPQDRQFILSSKKLLLSDSGFYLCAWSLTGSNQPQHFGDGTRLSIL.